This TCR beta chain came from a study of blood T cell repertoires in COVID-19. About the research overall: The United States, Italy and Spain provided the acute and convalescent COVID-19 samples.

Generated by immunoSEQ multiplex PCR, the TCRdb table keeps only in-frame clones and is missing some. The table has approximately 310,000 clones, about 85% seen once. The CDR3 contains 15 residues. Germline CDR1 and CDR2: MNHEY and SVGAGI. The ends were cut back, 8 bases at V and 1 base at J, with 12 bases in the middle. Donors were grouped by their self-reported clinical history. The TCR comes from a woman in her thirties who had been exposed to COVID-19. The sample was PBMCs or T cells enriched from blood (not recorded which). The genes are TRBV6-5 and TRBJ1-6; perhaps TRBD1 as D (5 bases). The CDR3: CASAYGGSYNSPLHF. The CDR3 DNA follows: TGTGCCAGCGCTTACGGGGGATCCTATAATTCACCCCTCCACTTT.